Listed here are 14 T cell receptor beta chains from one sample, sequenced in a study of human T cells and chemical hapten exposure. Time point in this sample: patch test 1, 2 weeks after DPC sensitization. This sample's treatment: therapeutic diphenylcyclopropenone sensitization with weekly scalp DPC. TCRdb re-called the RACE reads through MiXCR, storing one row per CDR3 protein. The sample has more than 150,000 distinct CDR3 sequences; around 15% are singletons. This sample comprised whole blood, obtained in connection with sensitization to the hapten diphenylcyclopropenone (DPC). The receptors originated from a woman aged 25 to 45 with alopecia areata. Some clones in this sample may be carry-over from other donors' samples.

This chain joins TRBV7-2 and TRBJ1-3; 10 bases map to TRBD1. Germline V gene data show CDR1 as SGHTA and CDR2 as FQGNSA. The CDR3 is 15 amino acids. V shed 1 base, J shed 4 bases, and the junction held 1 base outside the gene matches. CDR3 in DNA: TGTGCCAGCAGCTTAGGGACAGGGGGGGGAAACACCATATATTTT. Translation gives CASSLGTGGGNTIYF. The full variable domain, rest sourced from reference TRBV7-2 and TRBJ1-3, is GAGVSQSPSNKVTEKGKDVELRCDPISGHTALYWYRQSLGQGLEFLIYFQGNSAPDKSGLPSDRFSAERTGGSVSTLTIQRTQQEDSAVYLCASSLGTGGGNTIYFGEGSWLTVV.

This clonotype was seen many times. The chain has TRBV4-3 and TRBJ1-6; 7 positions match TRBD1. The V gene end was trimmed by 4 bases and the J gene end by 6 bases; junction bases not matched to a gene: 9. The CDR3 length is 16 residues. Germline CDR1 reads LGHNA; CDR2 reads YSLEER. The CDR3: CASSPSAAGGNSPLHF. The CDR3 DNA is TGCGCCAGCAGCCCCTCGGCGGCAGGGGGTAATTCACCCCTCCACTTT.

The chain links TRBV6-2 or TRBV6-3 to TRBJ1-2; D perhaps matches TRBD1 (6 bases). The germline CDR1 and CDR2 sequences are MNHEY and SVGEGT. The CDR3 runs 15 residues. Trimming stripped 6 bases from V and 7 bases from J, with 21 bases between. CDR3 residues: CASSPEIRQDGGYTF. In DNA, the CDR3 is TGTGCCAGCAGCCCCGAGATCCGACAGGACGGTGGCTACACCTTC.

This chain joins TRBV12-3 or TRBV12-4 and TRBJ1-1; D gene unclear. V dropped 6 bases and J dropped 4 bases, with 12 bases sitting between them. The CDR3 has 13 amino acids. CDR3 region: CASSGSLGTEAFF. The CDR3 region has the DNA TGTGCCAGCAGCGGATCCCTCGGCACTGAAGCTTTCTTT.

In this sample, this clonotype turned up many times. This chain joins TRBV5-6 and TRBJ2-4; TRBD2 aligns across 13 bases. CDR3 length: 15 amino acids. The ends lost 7 bases at V and 6 bases at J; junction bases unmatched: 7. Germline V gene sequence: CDR1 SGHDT, CDR2 YYEEEE. In DNA form, the CDR3 reads TGTGCCAGCGCCTCTCGGACTAGCGGGAGAAACATTCAGTACTTC. The encoded protein is CASASRTSGRNIQYF.

This clonotype came up a few times. The chain joins TRBV4-3 to TRBJ1-1; D call uncertain. Germline V gene lookup returns CDR1 LGHNA and CDR2 YSLEER. Trimming stripped 1 base from V and 0 bases from J, with 9 bases between. The CDR3 runs to 15 residues. The CDR3 loop reads CASSQGGGVNTEAFF. As DNA, the CDR3 is TGCGCCAGCAGCCAAGGGGGAGGAGTGAACACTGAAGCTTTCTTT.

The chain joins TRBV12-3 or TRBV12-4 to TRBJ1-6; D not resolved. V lost 3 bases, J lost 7 bases, and 7 bases lay in between. The CDR3 runs to 13 residues. CDR3 in amino acids: CASSFVGNSPLHF. Here the CDR3 DNA reads TGTGCCAGCAGTTTTGTGGGGAATTCACCCCTCCACTTT.

This clonotype was found a few times. This chain links TRBV12-3 or TRBV12-4 with TRBJ2-5; D ambiguous. The CDR3 is 11 residues long. Trimming removed 5 bases at V and 9 bases at J, with 10 bases between. CDR3 loop: CASSAAWAQYF. The CDR3 DNA follows: TGTGCCAGCAGTGCAGCGTGGGCCCAGTACTTC.

The rearrangement links TRBV5-1 to TRBJ1-1; D is ambiguous. Germline V lookup: CDR1 SGHRS, CDR2 YFSETQ. V dropped 4 bases and J dropped 1 base, with 8 bases sitting between them. The length of the CDR3 is 13 residues. The CDR3 nucleotides read TGCGCCAGCAGCCCCGACACGAACACTGAAGCTTTCTTT. It translates to CASSPDTNTEAFF.

The rearrangement joins TRBV20-1 to TRBJ2-1; the D gene is possibly TRBD2 (6 bases). Germline-derived CDR1 and CDR2 are DFQATT and SNEGSKA (reference sequence). Trimming took off 3 bases at V and 6 bases at J, with 15 bases between the two ends. The CDR3 has 14 amino acids. CDR3 sequence reads: CSASAGLIGNEQFF. CDR3 in DNA: TGCAGTGCTAGCGCGGGACTCATCGGCAATGAGCAGTTCTTC.

This sequence joins TRBV28 and TRBJ2-7, with D tentatively TRBD1 (6 bases). The CDR3 contains 13 residues. Between the trimmed V and J ends, which lost 5 bases and 3 bases, there was a span of 11 bases. Germline values: CDR1 MDHEN, CDR2 SYDVKM. The CDR3, as DNA: TGTGCCAGCAGTGGAGGACAGAGCTACGAGCAGTACTTC. It codes for CASSGGQSYEQYF.

The J gene is TRBJ1-3, the V gene TRBV7-9; TRBD1 matches 7 bases. Germline-derived CDR1 and CDR2 are SEHNR and FQNEAQ (reference sequence). Unmatched junction bases numbered 13, after V lost 8 bases and J lost 0 bases. The CDR3 covers 17 residues. The CDR3 reads CASAPRQGSSSGNTIYF. The CDR3 nucleotides read TGTGCCAGCGCTCCACGACAGGGTAGCAGCTCTGGAAACACCATATATTTT.

The sample holds a few counts of this clonotype. The chain carries TRBV20-1 and TRBJ2-5; 10 positions agree with TRBD2. The CDR3 contains 15 residues. The J segment lost 0 bases and the V segment lost 3 bases, leaving 4 bases of the junction unmatched. Germline loops: CDR1 DFQATT, CDR2 SNEGSKA (reference sequence). CDR3 DNA sequence: TGCAGTGCTAGTAGGGGACTAGCGAACCAAGAGACCCAGTACTTC. Residues: CSASRGLANQETQYF.

This clonotype was detected ten times or more. This chain uses TRBV7-6 with TRBJ1-6; 8 bases match TRBD1. V lost 4 bases, J lost 3 bases, and 5 bases stayed unmatched. Looked up from germline, CDR1 is SGHVS and CDR2 is FNYEAQ. The CDR3 length is 16 residues. CDR3 region: CASSSGQGNYNSPLHF. The CDR3 coding sequence is TGTGCCAGCAGCTCAGGACAGGGCAACTATAATTCACCCCTCCACTTT.